Presented here are 10 T cell receptor beta chains from one specimen sequenced in a study of blood T cells in healthy people across ages. PCR was performed a second time for about 6 to 11 cycles using a sample-barcoded 5' primer and a J-beta primer mix. MiXCR, applied by TCRdb to the 5' RACE reads, yields one record per CDR3 protein. Altogether approximately 800,000 distinct CDR3 sequences are present, more than 35% being singletons, with the ten largest covering 15% to 20%. Sequencing was carried out using blood. The receptors come from a man aged 80 or over in good health.

This clonotype was observed a handful of times. The chain has TRBV9 and TRBJ1-1; no definite D call. The CDR3 has 11 amino acids. V gave up 4 bases and J gave up 5 bases, with 6 bases separating them. CDR1 and CDR2 (germline): SGDLS, YYNGEE. The CDR3 bases are TGTGCCAGCAGCTCACGTACTGAAGCTTTCTTT. Its translation: CASSSRTEAFF.

The V and J genes are TRBV7-2 and TRBJ2-5; D not resolved. The germline CDR1 and CDR2 sequences are SGHTA and FQGNSA. This CDR3 comprises 13 residues. V was shortened by 7 bases and J by 2 bases, with 11 bases between the two germline ends. The CDR3 protein is CASNRPRQETQYF. The CDR3 nucleotides are TGTGCCAGCAACAGACCGCGACAAGAGACCCAGTACTTC.

V usage is TRBV27 and J usage is TRBJ2-5; 10 nucleotides agree with TRBD2. Germline loops: CDR1 MNHEY, CDR2 SMNVEV (reference sequence). V lost 10 bases, J lost 3 bases, and 14 bases stayed unmatched. The length of the CDR3 is 16 residues. CDR3 bases: TGTGCCACCAAGCGGGCTAGCGGGAGTTGGGAAGAGACCCAGTACTTC. Its protein product is CATKRASGSWEETQYF.

This clonotype was observed a handful of times. The rearrangement links TRBV7-2 to TRBJ2-7, with D perhaps matching TRBD1 (5 bases). The CDR3 runs 14 residues. Germline V gives CDR1 SGHTA, CDR2 FQGNSA. V was cut by 4 bases and J by 0 bases, with 10 bases left in between. CDR3 coding DNA: TGTGCCAGCAGCTCACCGCAGGGCTCCTACGAGCAGTACTTC. Its translation is CASSSPQGSYEQYF.

This clonotype has ten or more counts. This chain connects TRBV20-1 to TRBJ2-3; TRBD1 aligns across 9 bases. This CDR3 spans 13 amino acids. Germline V gene sequence: CDR1 DFQATT, CDR2 SNEGSKA (reference sequence). Germline trimming cut 6 bases from V and 4 bases from J; bases unmatched to any gene: 5. The CDR3 DNA sequence: TGCAGTGCCGAACAGGGGGCCGCAGATACGCAGTATTTT. Translated: CSAEQGAADTQYF.

This sequence joins TRBV3-1 and TRBJ2-1, with a weak D call TRBD2 (5 bases). V lost 6 bases, J lost 6 bases, and 12 bases lay in between. The CDR3 sequence is 13 residues long. Germline V gives CDR1 LGHDT, CDR2 YNNKEL (reference sequence). In DNA form, the CDR3 reads TGTGCCAGCAGTTCGGGGTGGCGCAATGAGCAGTTCTTC. This codes for CASSSGWRNEQFF.

The chain carries TRBV4-3 and TRBJ1-2, with TRBD1 identical over 7 bases. The CDR3 has 13 amino acids. The ends lost 4 bases at V and 7 bases at J; junction bases unmatched: 6. The germline CDR1 and CDR2 sequences are LGHNA and YSLEER. In DNA, the CDR3 is TGCGCCAGCAGCCCCCGGCAGGGGGTTGGCTACACCTTC. Translation: CASSPRQGVGYTF.

The chain is built from TRBV15 and TRBJ1-2; TRBD1 might be the D (6 bases). Germline V gene data show CDR1 as LNHNV and CDR2 as YYDKDF (reference sequence). The CDR3 contains 14 residues. The V end was cut by 2 bases, the J end by 6 bases, with 13 bases between. CDR3 coding DNA: TGTGCCACCAGCAGATTGGGCGGGGGCGATGGCTACACCTTC. This codes for CATSRLGGGDGYTF.

V gene TRBV5-1 combines with J gene TRBJ2-3; 12 bases are shared with TRBD1. The CDR3 is 17 residues long. CDR1 SGHRS and CDR2 YFSETQ come from the germline V gene. With V trimmed by 3 bases and J by 3 bases, 8 bases remained unmatched. CDR3 sequence reads: CASSSPPGQGATDTQYF. CDR3 DNA: TGCGCCAGCAGCTCGCCGCCGGGACAGGGGGCTACAGATACGCAGTATTTT.

The chain has TRBV28 and TRBJ2-3; 8 positions agree with TRBD2. The CDR3 is 13 amino acids. V lost 6 bases and J lost 4; bases outside the gene matches: 3. Per the germline V gene, CDR1 is MDHEN and CDR2 is SYDVKM. CDR3 sequence reads: CASRGTSSDTQYF. The CDR3 DNA is TGTGCCAGCAGGGGGACTAGTTCAGATACGCAGTATTTT.